This T cell receptor (beta chain) was obtained from a study of Tregs in tolerant kidney transplant recipients (dated by TCRdb to between 2018 and 2021). As for the study more broadly: The study applied TCRbeta sequencing to find donor-specific regulatory T cells before combined kidney and bone marrow transplantation and then followed those same cells after transplant. Several methods of expanding Tregs specific for an allogeneic donor were compared by TCRbeta repertoire sequencing in a few healthy controls.

CDR3 length: 15 amino acids, cysteine to phenylalanine. This entry keeps only the CDR3 DNA: 45 bases, framed from base 1. V is cut by 1 base and J by 5 bases, and the space between the germline ends is 13 bases. The germline V gene yields SGHTA for CDR1 and FQGNSA for CDR2. For TCRbeta CDR3 sequencing, genomic DNA from the sorted cells was extracted using the QIAGEN DNeasy Blood and Tissue Kit. High-throughput TCRbeta CDR3 sequencing, including PCR amplification with bias correction and internal controls, was performed commercially through immunoSEQ. The study's processing was this. A unique productive TCRbeta sequence was defined by the CDR3 nucleotide sequence when primers matched, and otherwise by the CDR3 amino acid sequence together with the Vbeta and Jbeta genes. To correct for sorting error, sequences found in more than one sorted population at a frequency ratio of 2:1 or less were discarded, and the remaining shared sequences were assigned to the population with the higher frequency. Donor-reactive sequences were defined as at least 5-fold expanded in CFSE-low cells versus unstimulated cells, with frequency of at least 0.01% in CFSE-low cells. Jensen-Shannon divergence calculated on the top 100 TCRbeta sequences ranked by frequency was used to measure repertoire divergence. When a sample had multiple sequencing runs, each run was corrected for sorting error separately and the runs were then pooled. Not all clones reach the TCRdb copy of this immuneACCESS table, which keeps in-frame sequences only. Checked studies attribute under half of the gap to unresolved V genes and leave the rest unexplained. That table furnishes V, J and clone size, whereas the DNA furnished D and trimming. In this sample the table shows around 120,000 clones, about 90% of which occur a single time. The ten largest clones add up to nearly 0.6% of the sample.

The count of this clone is one. Its recognized antigen is unknown. Within one base of it there is no much larger clone, and no base qualities were kept. General findings and caveats noted by the study authors: Because the study included only a small number of patients, the results must be confirmed in larger populations and under other immunosuppression protocols. Biological reproducibility was not directly addressed, though technical replication error appeared minimal. The most biologically relevant and donor-specific TCRbeta repertoire appeared to be identified by expanding Tregs with activated donor B cells.

Thawed PBMCs were FACS-sorted into unstimulated Tregs (CD4+CD25+CD127-), CD4+ non-Tregs (CD4+CD25-), CD4 cells and CD8 cells. Blood from healthy controls was obtained either from healthy volunteers or as purchased buffy coats. Healthy control blood was separated into PBMCs by Ficoll density gradient and cryopreserved, and patient PBMCs were collected both before and after transplant. The TCR sequence derives from a human donor in good health. The V and J genes are TRBV7-2 and TRBJ2-3; the D match is possibly TRBD1 or TRBD2, with 5 bases aligned in each. Sequenced material: CD4+ T cells from blood. The DNA sequence is as follows: TGTGCCAGCAGCTTAGTCGGGACGGAGAGAGATACGCAGTATTTT. The resulting protein is CASSLVGTERDTQYF.